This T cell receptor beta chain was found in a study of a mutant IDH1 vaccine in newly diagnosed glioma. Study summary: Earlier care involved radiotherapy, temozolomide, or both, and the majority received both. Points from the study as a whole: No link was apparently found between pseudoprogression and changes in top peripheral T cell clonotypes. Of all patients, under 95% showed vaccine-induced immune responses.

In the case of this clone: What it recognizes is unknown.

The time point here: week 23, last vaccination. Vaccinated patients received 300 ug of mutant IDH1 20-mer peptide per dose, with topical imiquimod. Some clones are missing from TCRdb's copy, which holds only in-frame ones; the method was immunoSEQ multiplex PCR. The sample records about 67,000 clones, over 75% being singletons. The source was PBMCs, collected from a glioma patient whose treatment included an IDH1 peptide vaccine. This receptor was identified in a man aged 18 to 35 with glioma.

CDR3 loop: CASSHGAGGANVLTF. CDR3 coding DNA: TGCGCCAGCAGCCACGGAGCCGGCGGGGCCAACGTCCTGACTTTC. This sequence joins TRBV4-3 and TRBJ2-6; D unclear. The CDR3 contains 15 residues. The V end was cut by 3 bases, the J end by 4 bases, with 10 bases between. Per germline, CDR1 LGHNA and CDR2 YSLEER.